This is a list of T cell receptor beta chains from one sample in a study of shared clonotypes between healthy human individuals. Using immunoSEQ multiplex PCR, the repertoire was profiled, and TCRdb retains in-frame clones only, with some absent. The table includes around 580,000 clones, roughly 98% detected once. The sequencing sample was made of naive CD8+ T cells sorted from blood. The source is a man aged 30-40 years in good health. Both conserved end residues are part of each CDR3. Each record gives: clone size, J gene, D gene, V gene, CDR3 DNA, CDR3 protein. D genes are given only for firm matches. For some rows the clone size is stated as once, few or many, or as a class when expanded; others skip it.

clone_size: NA
j_call: TRBJ2-7
d_call: NA
v_call: TRBV7-2
cdr3_nt: TGTGCCAGCAGCTATCTTGTACCCGGGGCCTACGAGCAGTACTTC
cdr3_aa: CASSYLVPGAYEQYF

clone_size: NA
j_call: TRBJ2-1
d_call: TRBD2
v_call: TRBV7-9
cdr3_nt: TGTGCCAGCAGCCCTAAAGCGGGGGGAAATGAGCAGTTCTTC
cdr3_aa: CASSPKAGGNEQFF

clone_size: NA
j_call: TRBJ2-7
d_call: TRBD2
v_call: TRBV11-2
cdr3_nt: TGTGCCAGCAGCTTAGATAGGAATGGACTAGTCCTTGGGCAGTACTTC
cdr3_aa: CASSLDRNGLVLGQYF

clone_size: NA
j_call: TRBJ1-1
d_call: NA
v_call: TRBV10-3
cdr3_nt: TGTGCCATCAGTGCGCGGCAGGGAATTGAAGCTTTCTTT
cdr3_aa: CAISARQGIEAFF

clone_size: NA
j_call: TRBJ2-7
d_call: TRBD2
v_call: TRBV7-2
cdr3_nt: TGTGCCAGCAGCCAACGACTAGCGGGAGGCGAGCAGTACTTC
cdr3_aa: CASSQRLAGGEQYF

clone_size: NA
j_call: TRBJ1-2
d_call: NA
v_call: TRBV5-1
cdr3_nt: TGCGCCAGCAGCTTGGCCCGGAGACACTATGGCTACACCTTC
cdr3_aa: CASSLARRHYGYTF

clone_size: NA
j_call: TRBJ2-7
d_call: NA
v_call: TRBV29-1
cdr3_nt: TGCAGCGTTGTTCAGGACAGTCCGGCCTCCTACGAGCAGTACTTC
cdr3_aa: CSVVQDSPASYEQYF

clone_size: NA
j_call: TRBJ2-3
d_call: TRBD2
v_call: TRBV7-6
cdr3_nt: TGTGCCAGCAGCCAACTAGCGGGCACCACAGATACGCAGTATTTT
cdr3_aa: CASSQLAGTTDTQYF

clone_size: NA
j_call: TRBJ2-2
d_call: TRBD1
v_call: TRBV27
cdr3_nt: TGTGCCAGCAGAATCGGACAGGCCTACACCGGGGAGCTGTTTTTT
cdr3_aa: CASRIGQAYTGELFF

clone_size: once
j_call: TRBJ2-1
d_call: NA
v_call: TRBV7-9
cdr3_nt: TGTGCCAGCAGCTTAGCGCACTCCCCCAGGGGAGATGAGCAGTTCTTC
cdr3_aa: CASSLAHSPRGDEQFF

clone_size: once
j_call: TRBJ1-2
d_call: NA
v_call: TRBV7-9
cdr3_nt: TGTGCCAGCAGCTTAGTCCCCACTAACTATGGCTACACCTTC
cdr3_aa: CASSLVPTNYGYTF

clone_size: once
j_call: TRBJ2-6
d_call: NA
v_call: TRBV9
cdr3_nt: TGTGCCAGCAGCGCCGAGGGGATCGGGCCGGAGTCTGGGGCCAACGTCCTGACTTTC
cdr3_aa: CASSAEGIGPESGANVLTF

clone_size: once
j_call: TRBJ2-3
d_call: TRBD1
v_call: TRBV11-2
cdr3_nt: TGTGCCAGCAGCACCTGGACAGGGGGCTTCACAGATACGCAGTATTTT
cdr3_aa: CASSTWTGGFTDTQYF

clone_size: NA
j_call: TRBJ2-1
d_call: TRBD2
v_call: TRBV7-2
cdr3_nt: TGTGCCAGCAGCTTGCTACTAGCGGGCCCCCACAATGAGCAGTTCTTC
cdr3_aa: CASSLLLAGPHNEQFF

clone_size: NA
j_call: TRBJ2-5
d_call: NA
v_call: TRBV19
cdr3_nt: TGTGCCAGTAGTATAGCAGTTCTAGAGACCCAGTACTTC
cdr3_aa: CASSIAVLETQYF

clone_size: NA
j_call: TRBJ2-7
d_call: NA
v_call: TRBV14
cdr3_nt: TGTGCCAGCAGCCCTCGAGAACCCTACGAGCAGTACTTC
cdr3_aa: CASSPREPYEQYF

clone_size: NA
j_call: TRBJ1-1
d_call: NA
v_call: TRBV6-5
cdr3_nt: TGTGCCAGCAGTTACTGGCCTCCCACTGAAGCTTTCTTT
cdr3_aa: CASSYWPPTEAFF

clone_size: NA
j_call: TRBJ2-1
d_call: NA
v_call: TRBV4-1
cdr3_nt: TGCGCCAGCAGCCGTAGCGTCTACAATGAGCAGTTCTTC
cdr3_aa: CASSRSVYNEQFF

clone_size: NA
j_call: TRBJ1-1
d_call: TRBD1
v_call: TRBV9
cdr3_nt: TGTGCCAGCAGCACTCCACAGGGGGCGCACACTGAAGCTTTCTTT
cdr3_aa: CASSTPQGAHTEAFF

clone_size: NA
j_call: TRBJ2-3
d_call: NA
v_call: TRBV28
cdr3_nt: TGTGCCAGCAACTCCGGCATCCCGTATACGTCTAGCACAGATACGCAGTATTTT
cdr3_aa: CASNSGIPYTSSTDTQYF

clone_size: NA
j_call: TRBJ1-5
d_call: TRBD1
v_call: TRBV27
cdr3_nt: TGTGCCAGCAGTCCCTACCAGACAGGGAGTCGGCAGCCCCAGCATTTT
cdr3_aa: CASSPYQTGSRQPQHF

clone_size: NA
j_call: TRBJ2-1
d_call: TRBD2
v_call: TRBV14
cdr3_nt: TGTGCCAGCAGCCCTCGTTTTCTAGCGGGAGACGATGAGCAGTTCTTC
cdr3_aa: CASSPRFLAGDDEQFF

clone_size: NA
j_call: TRBJ2-1
d_call: TRBD2
v_call: TRBV6-5
cdr3_nt: TGTGCCAGCACCGCGGGAGGGCCTTATGCTGAGCAGTTCTTC
cdr3_aa: CASTAGGPYAEQFF

clone_size: once
j_call: TRBJ2-7
d_call: TRBD1
v_call: TRBV27
cdr3_nt: TGTGCCAGCAGTTCCTACCGGGACAGCCGCTCCTACGAGCAGTACTTC
cdr3_aa: CASSSYRDSRSYEQYF

clone_size: NA
j_call: TRBJ2-5
d_call: NA
v_call: TRBV7-9
cdr3_nt: TGTGCCACGGGCCCCCCGGGAGCACGAGAGACCCAGTACTTC
cdr3_aa: CATGPPGARETQYF

clone_size: NA
j_call: TRBJ2-7
d_call: NA
v_call: TRBV4-1
cdr3_nt: TGCGCCAGCAGCCAAGTTTTGGAGGGGAATATCTACGAGCAGTACTTC
cdr3_aa: CASSQVLEGNIYEQYF

clone_size: NA
j_call: TRBJ2-7
d_call: NA
v_call: TRBV5-1
cdr3_nt: TGCGCCAGCAGCCCCTTAGGTACCTACGAGCAGTACTTC
cdr3_aa: CASSPLGTYEQYF

clone_size: NA
j_call: TRBJ2-7
d_call: NA
v_call: TRBV28
cdr3_nt: TGTGCCAGCAGGCGTGACAGCTACGAGCAGTACTTC
cdr3_aa: CASRRDSYEQYF

clone_size: NA
j_call: TRBJ1-5
d_call: NA
v_call: TRBV7-3
cdr3_nt: TGTGCCAGGGGTCAGGCGGTGAATCAGCCCCAGCATTTT
cdr3_aa: CARGQAVNQPQHF

clone_size: NA
j_call: TRBJ2-1
d_call: NA
v_call: TRBV9
cdr3_nt: TGTGCCAGCAGCGTAGAAGGGCCACACCTCAGTGAGCAGTTCTTC
cdr3_aa: CASSVEGPHLSEQFF

clone_size: NA
j_call: TRBJ2-3
d_call: NA
v_call: TRBV28
cdr3_nt: TGTGCCAGCACCCCCCCGGGGGCCGGGGGGAATACGCAGTATTTT
cdr3_aa: CASTPPGAGGNTQYF

clone_size: once
j_call: TRBJ2-7
d_call: NA
v_call: TRBV29-1
cdr3_nt: TGCAGCGTTGAAGATTTATCCCGCTACGAGCAGTACTTC
cdr3_aa: CSVEDLSRYEQYF

clone_size: once
j_call: TRBJ2-7
d_call: NA
v_call: TRBV29-1
cdr3_nt: TGCAGCGCCCGGGCCGGGAGCGAGCAGTACTTC
cdr3_aa: CSARAGSEQYF

clone_size: NA
j_call: TRBJ2-2
d_call: TRBD1
v_call: TRBV7-6
cdr3_nt: TGTGCCAGCAGCTCGACAGGGGACTCTTACACCGGGGAGCTGTTTTTT
cdr3_aa: CASSSTGDSYTGELFF

clone_size: NA
j_call: TRBJ2-3
d_call: NA
v_call: TRBV7-9
cdr3_nt: TGTGCCAGCAGCTTTGATGGACGCACAGATACGCAGTATTTT
cdr3_aa: CASSFDGRTDTQYF

clone_size: NA
j_call: TRBJ2-7
d_call: NA
v_call: TRBV28
cdr3_nt: TGTGCCAGCAATCCCGATGGGGCAGGGCGATACTACGAGCAGTACTTC
cdr3_aa: CASNPDGAGRYYEQYF

clone_size: NA
j_call: TRBJ1-1
d_call: NA
v_call: TRBV9
cdr3_nt: TGTGCCAGCAGCGTAGGAGGGCTCACTGAAGCTTTCTTT
cdr3_aa: CASSVGGLTEAFF

clone_size: NA
j_call: TRBJ2-2
d_call: TRBD2
v_call: TRBV28
cdr3_nt: TGTGCCAGCAGTTTATTAGCGGGAGGAGCCACCGGGGAGCTGTTTTTT
cdr3_aa: CASSLLAGGATGELFF

clone_size: NA
j_call: TRBJ1-5
d_call: NA
v_call: TRBV7-9
cdr3_nt: TGTGCCAGCAGCTTAGGTGCGTCGGTAAACCAGCCCCAGCATTTT
cdr3_aa: CASSLGASVNQPQHF

clone_size: once
j_call: TRBJ1-2
d_call: NA
v_call: TRBV27
cdr3_nt: TGTGCCAGCAGTTTACCCCAGGGGAGGGGCTACACCTTC
cdr3_aa: CASSLPQGRGYTF

clone_size: NA
j_call: TRBJ2-2
d_call: NA
v_call: TRBV27
cdr3_nt: TGTGCCAGCAGTCTGGTGAGGTTGGACATCGGGGAGCTGTTTTTT
cdr3_aa: CASSLVRLDIGELFF

clone_size: NA
j_call: TRBJ2-7
d_call: NA
v_call: TRBV5-1
cdr3_nt: TGCGCCAGCAGCTTAGGGGCGGTAAACTACGAGCAGTACTTC
cdr3_aa: CASSLGAVNYEQYF

clone_size: NA
j_call: TRBJ1-1
d_call: NA
v_call: TRBV5-5
cdr3_nt: TGTGCCACCGAGGGGACTGGACAGATGAACACTGAAGCTTTCTTT
cdr3_aa: CATEGTGQMNTEAFF

clone_size: NA
j_call: TRBJ2-3
d_call: TRBD2
v_call: TRBV27
cdr3_nt: TGTGCCAGCAGTTTATGGGCTAGCGGGACAGATACGCAGTATTTT
cdr3_aa: CASSLWASGTDTQYF

clone_size: NA
j_call: TRBJ2-2
d_call: NA
v_call: TRBV7-3
cdr3_nt: TGTGCCAGCAGCTTATCGAACACCGGGGAGCTGTTTTTT
cdr3_aa: CASSLSNTGELFF

clone_size: NA
j_call: TRBJ2-1
d_call: NA
v_call: TRBV11-3
cdr3_nt: TGTGCCAGCAGCTCCCGGGACGGGGGCTACAATGAGCAGTTCTTC
cdr3_aa: CASSSRDGGYNEQFF

clone_size: NA
j_call: TRBJ2-7
d_call: TRBD2
v_call: TRBV6-1
cdr3_nt: TGTGCCAGCAGTGAAGAGGCGGGAGGCTACGAGCAGTACTTC
cdr3_aa: CASSEEAGGYEQYF

clone_size: NA
j_call: TRBJ1-2
d_call: NA
v_call: TRBV28
cdr3_nt: TGTGCCAGCAGCCTTCTCGGCGACTTTGAAAGGGGCTATGGCTACACCTTC
cdr3_aa: CASSLLGDFERGYGYTF

clone_size: NA
j_call: TRBJ2-5
d_call: NA
v_call: TRBV27
cdr3_nt: TGTGCCAGCAGTTTTCTCGGAGGCGCAATGCAAGAGACCCAGTACTTC
cdr3_aa: CASSFLGGAMQETQYF

clone_size: NA
j_call: TRBJ2-7
d_call: NA
v_call: TRBV27
cdr3_nt: TGTGCCAGCAGTTTAGCGCGGCCGGACGTGCAGTACTTC
cdr3_aa: CASSLARPDVQYF

clone_size: few
j_call: TRBJ2-2
d_call: NA
v_call: TRBV25-1
cdr3_nt: TGTGCCAGCAGTCCCGGGACAACCGGGGAGCTGTTTTTT
cdr3_aa: CASSPGTTGELFF

clone_size: NA
j_call: TRBJ2-7
d_call: NA
v_call: TRBV5-5
cdr3_nt: TGTGCCAGCAGCTGGGGACATAACTACGAGCAGTACTTC
cdr3_aa: CASSWGHNYEQYF

clone_size: NA
j_call: TRBJ2-7
d_call: TRBD1
v_call: TRBV27
cdr3_nt: TGTGCCAGCAGCAGTTTAGACCCGACAGGGTCCCACGAGCAGTACTTC
cdr3_aa: CASSSLDPTGSHEQYF

clone_size: NA
j_call: TRBJ2-7
d_call: TRBD2
v_call: TRBV28
cdr3_nt: TGTGCCAGCAGCCAGACTAGCCCCCAGTACTTC
cdr3_aa: CASSQTSPQYF

clone_size: once
j_call: TRBJ2-3
d_call: NA
v_call: TRBV5-1
cdr3_nt: TGCGCCAGCAGTCGTATTGGCGGCACAGATACGCAGTATTTT
cdr3_aa: CASSRIGGTDTQYF